The next 9 T cell receptor beta chains were all read from a single sample in a study of blood T cells in healthy people across ages. Primers used in a second PCR of about 6 to 12 cycles were a sample-barcoded 5' primer and a J-beta primer mix. From the 5' RACE reads, TCRdb called clonotypes with MiXCR, one entry per CDR3 protein. This sample has 1.5 million to 1.8 million distinct CDR3 sequences, with roughly 43% found just once. The sequenced material came from blood. Receptors originate from a woman younger than 35 in good health.

This chain uses TRBV27 with TRBJ1-5; possible D gene TRBD1, 6 bases. The CDR3 is 13 residues long. The V end lost 5 bases, the J end lost 6 bases, and 11 bases lay between the germline ends. Germline lookup yields CDR1 MNHEY and CDR2 SMNVEV (reference sequence). This CDR3 reads CASSVRGFQPQHF. The CDR3, as DNA: TGTGCCAGCAGTGTTAGGGGGTTTCAGCCCCAGCATTTT.

This clonotype appeared a few times. The gene calls are TRBV9 and TRBJ2-5, with D possibly matching TRBD1 (5 bases). The CDR3 is 13 amino acids. The germline CDR1 and CDR2 sequences are SGDLS and YYNGEE. Trimming took off 4 bases at V and 11 bases at J, with 18 bases between the two ends. The CDR3: CASSPPPDNEQYF. CDR3 DNA: TGTGCCAGCAGCCCCCCCCCGGACAATGAGCAGTACTTC.

V and J are TRBV28 and TRBJ2-7; D may be TRBD1 (5 bases). The CDR3 is made up of 14 amino acids. V was shortened by 6 bases and J by 3 bases, with 15 bases between the two germline ends. Germline loops: CDR1 MDHEN, CDR2 SYDVKM. DNA of the CDR3: TGTGCCAGCAGACCACAGGAAGCACGCTACGAGCAGTACTTC. Translating gives CASRPQEARYEQYF.

The chain's CDR3 is CAKDRARYLYEQYF. The CDR3 DNA reads as TGTGCTAAGGATAGGGCACGATACCTCTACGAGCAGTACTTC. The gene calls are TRBV7-7 and TRBJ2-7; D is ambiguous. Germline V gene sequence: CDR1 SSHAT, CDR2 FNYEAQ (reference sequence). The CDR3 runs to 14 residues.

V is TRBV6-1 and J is TRBJ2-5, with 7 positions matching TRBD2. The J call may be mistaken, given a closer DNA end match to TRBJ2-7. The CDR3 sequence is 16 residues long. Germline V gene sequence: CDR1 MNHNS, CDR2 SASEGT. CDR3 DNA sequence: TGTGCCAGCAGACCTCAGAGGCTAGCGGACCCAGGCGAGCAGTACTTC. Amino acid sequence: CASRPQRLADPGEQYF.

The chain is built from TRBV5-6 and TRBJ1-1, with TRBD1 as a possible D gene (5 bases). Deletions cut 1 base from V and 5 bases from J, with 9 bases between. This CDR3 is built from 13 residues. Looked up from germline, CDR1 is SGHDT and CDR2 is YYEEEE. The CDR3 sequence: CASSLRGWTEAFF. CDR3 nucleotides: TGTGCCAGCAGCTTGAGGGGTTGGACTGAAGCTTTCTTT. Full variable domain (missing parts from reference TRBV5-6 and TRBJ1-1): DAGVTQSPTHLIKTRGQQVTLRCSPKSGHDTVSWYQQALGQGPQFIFQYYEEEERQRGNFPDRFSGHQFPNYSSELNVNALLLGDSALYLCASSLRGWTEAFFGQGTRLTVV.

The CDR3 protein is CASSTGLAGRYF. The DNA for the CDR3 is TGTGCCAGCAGCACGGGACTAGCGGGAAGGTATTTT. The rearrangement links TRBV12-3 or TRBV12-4 to TRBJ2-3, with 13 bases that match TRBD2. The CDR3 length is 12 residues. V trimming: 6 bases; J trimming: 14 bases; junction bases outside the gene matches: 5.

This chain joins TRBV15 and TRBJ1-5; unclear D gene. The CDR3 runs to 18 residues. Trimming left V 0 bases short and J 0 bases short, with 15 bases between. Germline CDR1 and CDR2: LNHNV and YYDKDF (reference sequence). The CDR3 nucleotides read TGTGCCACCAGCAGAGATGAGTTAAGCCCCTATAGCAATCAGCCCCAGCATTTT. Translating it yields CATSRDELSPYSNQPQHF.

J is TRBJ2-7 and V is TRBV6-2 or TRBV6-3, with a possible D match to TRBD1 (6 bases). Germline-derived CDR1 and CDR2 are MNHEY and SVGEGT. The CDR3 is 15 amino acids. Trimming took off 0 bases at V and 1 base at J, with 10 bases between the two ends. DNA of the CDR3: TGTGCCAGCAGTTACTCCAGGGGCCGTTCCTACGAGCAGTACTTC. Translation: CASSYSRGRSYEQYF.